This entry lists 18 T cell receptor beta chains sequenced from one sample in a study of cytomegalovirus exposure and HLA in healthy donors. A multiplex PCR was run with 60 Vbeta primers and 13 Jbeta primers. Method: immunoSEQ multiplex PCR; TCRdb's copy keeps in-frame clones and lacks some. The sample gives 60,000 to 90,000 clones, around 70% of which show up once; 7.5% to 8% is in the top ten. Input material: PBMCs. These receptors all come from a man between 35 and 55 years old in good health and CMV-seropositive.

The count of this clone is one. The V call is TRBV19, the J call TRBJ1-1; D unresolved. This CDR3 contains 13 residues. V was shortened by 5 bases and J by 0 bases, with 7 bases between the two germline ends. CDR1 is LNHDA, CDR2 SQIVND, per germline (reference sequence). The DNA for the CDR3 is TGTGCCAGTAGTCCATACATGAACACTGAAGCTTTCTTT. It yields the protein CASSPYMNTEAFF.

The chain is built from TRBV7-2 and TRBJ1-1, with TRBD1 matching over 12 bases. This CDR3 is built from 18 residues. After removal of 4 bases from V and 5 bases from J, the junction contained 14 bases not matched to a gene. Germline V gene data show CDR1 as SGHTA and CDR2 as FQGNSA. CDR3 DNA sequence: TGTGCCAGCAGCTCGACACTGGGACAGGGGGCCTTTTTTACTGAAGCTTTCTTT. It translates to CASSSTLGQGAFFTEAFF.

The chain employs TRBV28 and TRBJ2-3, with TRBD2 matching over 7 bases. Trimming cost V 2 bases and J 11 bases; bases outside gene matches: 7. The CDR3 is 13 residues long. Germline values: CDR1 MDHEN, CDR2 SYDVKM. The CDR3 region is CASSLPGGMRQYF. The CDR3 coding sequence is TGTGCCAGCAGTTTACCGGGGGGAATGAGGCAGTATTTT.

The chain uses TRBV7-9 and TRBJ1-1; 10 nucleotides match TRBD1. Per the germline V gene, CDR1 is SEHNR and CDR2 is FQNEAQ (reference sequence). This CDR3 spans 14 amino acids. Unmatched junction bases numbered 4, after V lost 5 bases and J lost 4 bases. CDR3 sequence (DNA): TGTGCCAGCAGCCCGGGACAGGGGAGCACTGAAGCTTTCTTT. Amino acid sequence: CASSPGQGSTEAFF. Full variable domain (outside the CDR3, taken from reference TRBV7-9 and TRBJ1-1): DTGVSQNPRHKITKRGQNVTFRCDPISEHNRLYWYRQTLGQGPEFLTYFQNEAQLEKSRLLSDRFSAERPKGSFSTLEIQRTEQGDSAMYLCASSPGQGSTEAFFGQGTRLTVV.

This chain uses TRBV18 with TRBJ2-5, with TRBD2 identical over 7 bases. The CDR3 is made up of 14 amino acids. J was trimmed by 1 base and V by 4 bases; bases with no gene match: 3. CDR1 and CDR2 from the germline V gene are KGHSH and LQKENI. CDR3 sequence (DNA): TGTGCCAGCTCACTTATAGCGGGCCAAGAGACCCAGTACTTC. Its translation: CASSLIAGQETQYF.

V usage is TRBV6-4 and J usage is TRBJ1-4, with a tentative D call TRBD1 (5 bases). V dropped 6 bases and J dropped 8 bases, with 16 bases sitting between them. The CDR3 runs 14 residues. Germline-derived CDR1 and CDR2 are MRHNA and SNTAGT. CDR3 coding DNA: TGTGCCAGCAGCCCCGGGGGACCGGGGGAAAAACTGTTTTTT. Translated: CASSPGGPGEKLFF.

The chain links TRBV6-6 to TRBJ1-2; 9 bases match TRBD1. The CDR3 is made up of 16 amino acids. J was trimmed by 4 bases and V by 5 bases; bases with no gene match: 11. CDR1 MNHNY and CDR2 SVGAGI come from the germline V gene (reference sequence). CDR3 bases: TGTGCCAGCAGTCGCCGGGACAGGGAGATCAGCTATGGCTACACCTTC. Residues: CASSRRDREISYGYTF.

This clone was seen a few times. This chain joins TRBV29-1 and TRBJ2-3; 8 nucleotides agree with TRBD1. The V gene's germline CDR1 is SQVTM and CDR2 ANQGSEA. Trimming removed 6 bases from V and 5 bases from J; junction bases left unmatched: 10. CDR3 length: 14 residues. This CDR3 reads CSVNRQGFRDTQYF. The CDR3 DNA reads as TGCAGCGTGAACCGACAGGGGTTTCGAGATACGCAGTATTTT.

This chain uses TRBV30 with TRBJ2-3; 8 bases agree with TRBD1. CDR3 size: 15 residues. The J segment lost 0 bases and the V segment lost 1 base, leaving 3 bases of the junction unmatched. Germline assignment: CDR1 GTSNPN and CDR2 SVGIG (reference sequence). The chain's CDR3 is CAWSGGQGSTDTQYF. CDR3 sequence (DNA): TGTGCCTGGAGTGGCGGACAGGGTAGCACAGATACGCAGTATTTT.

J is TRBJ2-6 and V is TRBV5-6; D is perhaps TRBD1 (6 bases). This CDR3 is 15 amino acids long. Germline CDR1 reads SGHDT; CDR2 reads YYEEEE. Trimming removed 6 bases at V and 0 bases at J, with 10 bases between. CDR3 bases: TGTGCCAGCAACACAGGGCTCTCTGGGGCCAACGTCCTGACTTTC. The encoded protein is CASNTGLSGANVLTF.

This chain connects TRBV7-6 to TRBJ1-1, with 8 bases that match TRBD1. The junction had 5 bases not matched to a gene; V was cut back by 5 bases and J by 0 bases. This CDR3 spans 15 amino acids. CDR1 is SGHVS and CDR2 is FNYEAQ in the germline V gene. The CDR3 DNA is TGTGCCAGCAGCGCCCGACAGGGGATGAACACTGAAGCTTTCTTT. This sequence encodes CASSARQGMNTEAFF.

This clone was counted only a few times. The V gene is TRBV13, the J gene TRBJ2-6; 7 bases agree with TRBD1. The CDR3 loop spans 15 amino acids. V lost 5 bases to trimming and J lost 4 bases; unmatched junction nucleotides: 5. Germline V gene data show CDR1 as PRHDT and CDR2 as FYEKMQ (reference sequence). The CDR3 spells CASSRQGSGANVLTF. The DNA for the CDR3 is TGTGCCAGCAGCCGACAGGGTTCAGGGGCCAACGTCCTGACTTTC.

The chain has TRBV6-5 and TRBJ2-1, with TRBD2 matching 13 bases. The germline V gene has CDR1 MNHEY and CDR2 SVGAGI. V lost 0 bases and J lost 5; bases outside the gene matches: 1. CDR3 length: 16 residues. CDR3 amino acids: CASSYSGTSGDNEQFF. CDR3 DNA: TGTGCCAGCAGTTACTCCGGGACTAGCGGGGACAATGAGCAGTTCTTC.

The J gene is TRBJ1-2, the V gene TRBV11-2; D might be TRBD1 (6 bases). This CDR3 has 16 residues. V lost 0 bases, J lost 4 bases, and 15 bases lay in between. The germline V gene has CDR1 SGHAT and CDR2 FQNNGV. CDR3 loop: CASSLERGAGGYGYTF. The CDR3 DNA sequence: TGTGCCAGCAGCTTAGAACGGGGGGCAGGTGGCTATGGCTACACCTTC.

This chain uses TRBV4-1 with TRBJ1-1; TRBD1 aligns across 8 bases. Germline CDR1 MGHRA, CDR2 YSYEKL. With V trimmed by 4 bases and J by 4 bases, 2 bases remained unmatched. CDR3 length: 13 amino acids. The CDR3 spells CASSLTGVTEAFF. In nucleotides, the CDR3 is TGCGCCAGCAGCCTGACAGGGGTCACTGAAGCTTTCTTT.

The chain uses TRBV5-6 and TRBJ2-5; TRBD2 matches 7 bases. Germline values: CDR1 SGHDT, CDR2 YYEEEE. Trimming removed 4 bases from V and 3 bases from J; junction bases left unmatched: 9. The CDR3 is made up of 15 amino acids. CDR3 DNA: TGTGCCAGCAGCCGTGGGCTAGCGGAGAAAGAGACCCAGTACTTC. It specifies CASSRGLAEKETQYF.

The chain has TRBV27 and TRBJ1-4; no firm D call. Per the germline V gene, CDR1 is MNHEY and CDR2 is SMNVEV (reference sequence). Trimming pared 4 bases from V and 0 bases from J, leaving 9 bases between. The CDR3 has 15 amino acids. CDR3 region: CASSSAGATNEKLFF. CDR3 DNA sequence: TGTGCCAGCAGTTCGGCGGGCGCAACTAATGAAAAACTGTTTTTT.

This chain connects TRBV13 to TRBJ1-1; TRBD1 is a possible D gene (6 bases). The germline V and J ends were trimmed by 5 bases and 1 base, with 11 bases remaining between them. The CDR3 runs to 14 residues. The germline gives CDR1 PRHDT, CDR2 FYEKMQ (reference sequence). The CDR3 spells CASSPPDRNTEAFF. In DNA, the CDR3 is TGTGCCAGCAGCCCCCCGGACAGGAACACTGAAGCTTTCTTT.